The clone carrying this TCR beta chain was observed a single time. The antigen is undetermined. Assay used: immunoSEQ multiplex PCR; TCRdb lists only in-frame clones, some missing. Here the sample spans some 30,000 clones, about 70% being singletons. Trimming removed 3 bases from V and 2 bases from J, with 8 bases in between. Germline assignment: CDR1 SNHLY and CDR2 FYNNEI. The CDR3 spans 14 residues. This entry is derived from a study of T cell clonotyping in hematopoietic cell transplantation. Study information: Cytoreduction preceded collection of pretransplant recipient samples. Notes on the study in general: After transplant, recipient diversity fell while pathologically expanded clonotypes grew through day 180. Higher Inverse Simpson Index values in graft donor and pretransplant recipient predicted broader posttransplant TCR diversity.

Specified time point: recipient sample about 28 days before transplant, after cytoreduction. Recipient blood drawn about 28 days pretransplant and days 30, 100, 180 after. Sample: peripheral blood mononuclear cells, taken before stem cell transplant. This receptor was taken from a man in his fifties with myelodysplastic syndrome. Some clones in this sample may be carry-over from other donors' samples. This chain uses TRBV2 with TRBJ1-5; D possibly corresponds to TRBD1 (5 bases). The CDR3 nucleotides are TGTGCCAGCAGTGAGGGGGTAGGCAATCAGCCCCAGCATTTT. Protein product: CASSEGVGNQPQHF.